The source of this TCR beta chain is a study of identical twins. Notes on the study in general: It was out-of-frame TCR alpha sharing in monozygotic twins that models underestimated. Zero-insertion results could be subject to partial confounding by invariant MAIT and iNKT cells.

This CDR3 contains 18 residues. CDR1 is LGHDT, CDR2 YNNKEL, per germline (reference sequence). V gave up 1 base and J gave up 3 bases, with 16 bases separating them. TCRdb processed the 5' RACE reads anew with MiXCR; each CDR3 protein has one entry. The sample has approximately 230,000 distinct CDR3 sequences; roughly 13% are singletons. On this clonotype: Its specificity is not known.

This chain connects TRBV3-1 to TRBJ1-6, with D maybe TRBD1 (5 bases). The sequencing sample was made of memory (CD45RO+) T cells sorted from blood. The source is a woman in her late teens or twenties in good health. This CDR3 is CASSQVLGAGIYNSPLHF. For the CDR3, the DNA is TGTGCCAGCAGCCAAGTTTTAGGGGCAGGAATCTATAATTCACCCCTCCACTTT.